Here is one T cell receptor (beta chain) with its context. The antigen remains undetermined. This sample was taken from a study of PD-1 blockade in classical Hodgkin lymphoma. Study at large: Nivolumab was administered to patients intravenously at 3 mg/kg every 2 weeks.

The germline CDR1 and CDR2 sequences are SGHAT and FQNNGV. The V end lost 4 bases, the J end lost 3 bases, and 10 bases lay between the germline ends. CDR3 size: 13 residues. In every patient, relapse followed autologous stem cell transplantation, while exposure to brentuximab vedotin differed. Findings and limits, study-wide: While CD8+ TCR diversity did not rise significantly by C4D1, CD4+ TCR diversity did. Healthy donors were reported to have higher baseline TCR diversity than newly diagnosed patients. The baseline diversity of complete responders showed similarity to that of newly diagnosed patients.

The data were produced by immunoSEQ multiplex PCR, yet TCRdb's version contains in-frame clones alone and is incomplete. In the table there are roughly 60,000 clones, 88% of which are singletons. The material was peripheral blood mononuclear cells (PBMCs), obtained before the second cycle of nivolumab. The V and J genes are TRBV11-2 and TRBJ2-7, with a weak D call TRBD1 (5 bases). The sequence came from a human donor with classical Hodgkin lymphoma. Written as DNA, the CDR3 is TGTGCCAGCAGCTCCGGACACAACTACGAGCAGTACTTC. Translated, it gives CASSSGHNYEQYF.